The 17 T cell receptor beta chains reported below all come from one sample, sequenced in a study of OX40 agonist ivuxolimab in advanced cancers. Clones were sequenced by immunoSEQ multiplex PCR, and TCRdb holds only the in-frame ones, with some missing. The data show about 38,000 clones, around 73% seen once. The sequencing here drew on CD4+ or CD8+ T cells sorted from blood, taken in a trial of the OX40 agonist ivuxolimab. Source of these receptors: an adult with an advanced solid tumor such as melanoma, head and neck, liver or kidney cancer.

The rearrangement joins TRBV7-9 to TRBJ2-7; perhaps TRBD1 as D (6 bases). The CDR3 is 13 amino acids. The V end lost 3 bases, the J end lost 3 bases, and 9 bases lay between the germline ends. Per germline, CDR1 SEHNR and CDR2 FQNEAQ (reference sequence). The CDR3 spells CASSFGQSYEQYF. The CDR3 DNA follows: TGTGCCAGCAGCTTCGGACAGAGCTACGAGCAGTACTTC.

V gene TRBV19 combines with J gene TRBJ2-7; 8 nucleotides align to TRBD1. The CDR3 covers 15 residues. V was pared by 7 bases and J by 2 bases, with 10 bases of the junction left unmatched. In germline, CDR1 is LNHDA, CDR2 SQIVND (reference sequence). CDR3 DNA sequence: TGTGCCAGTATTAGGTGTGGGGGACAGGCCTACGAGCAGTACTTC. Translating it yields CASIRCGGQAYEQYF.

The chain carries TRBV19 and TRBJ2-3; unclear D gene. Trimming cost V 3 bases and J 4 bases, with 8 bases left between them. Germline CDR1 LNHDA, CDR2 SQIVND (reference sequence). This CDR3 contains 13 residues. This chain's CDR3 is CASSMGFADTQYF. The CDR3 DNA follows: TGTGCCAGTAGTATGGGGTTTGCAGATACGCAGTATTTT.

The chain has TRBV7-2 and TRBJ1-5; D is unresolved. Germline values: CDR1 SGHTA, CDR2 FQGNSA. The CDR3 consists of 15 residues. The ends were cut back, 1 base at V and 0 bases at J, with 7 bases in the middle. The CDR3 DNA sequence: TGTGCCAGCAGCTTAGTCGGGGATAGCAATCAGCCCCAGCATTTT. This sequence encodes CASSLVGDSNQPQHF.

This clone is classed as medium-sized. CDR3 coding DNA: TGTGCCAGCAGATCCGGGACAGGGTTTTACGAGCAGTACTTC. It specifies CASRSGTGFYEQYF. V gene TRBV2 combines with J gene TRBJ2-7; 9 nucleotides align to TRBD1. V was clipped by 6 bases and J by 4 bases; unmatched bases: 7. The CDR3 has 14 residues. CDR1 and CDR2 (germline): SNHLY, FYNNEI. Using reference TRBV2 and TRBJ2-7 for the parts outside the CDR3, the full variable domain is EPEVTQTPSHQVTQMGQEVILRCVPISNHLYFYWYRQILGQKVEFLVSFYNNEISEKSEIFDDQFSVERPDGSNFTLKIRSTKLEDSAMYFCASRSGTGFYEQYFGPGTRLTVT.

J is TRBJ2-2 and V is TRBV18; the match to TRBD1 covers 7 bases. Germline CDR1 reads KGHSH; CDR2 reads LQKENI. The CDR3 extends over 14 amino acids. V shed 5 bases, J shed 4 bases, and the junction held 4 bases outside the gene matches. The DNA for the CDR3 is TGTGCCAGCTCATCCAACAGGGGCACCGGGGAGCTGTTTTTT. Encoded protein: CASSSNRGTGELFF.

The chain uses TRBV9 and TRBJ2-3; D is undetermined. The CDR3 consists of 16 residues. Germline values: CDR1 SGDLS, CDR2 YYNGEE. Trimming left V 4 bases short and J 1 base short, with 16 bases between. The CDR3 loop is CASSLSFYVGTDTQYF. The CDR3 bases are TGTGCCAGCAGCCTATCCTTTTATGTGGGCACAGATACGCAGTATTTT.

This clone was observed at least ten times. This chain joins TRBV27 and TRBJ2-7, with 10 bases fitting TRBD2. V dropped 6 bases and J dropped 3; count of bases not matched to a gene: 11. The CDR3 length is 16 residues. Germline CDR1 MNHEY, CDR2 SMNVEV (reference sequence). This CDR3 is CASRERGLAALYEQYF. The DNA of the CDR3 is TGTGCCAGCAGGGAGCGTGGACTAGCGGCTCTCTACGAGCAGTACTTC.

The genes are TRBV19 and TRBJ2-3; D assignment may be TRBD1 or TRBD2 (7 bases each). V shed 9 bases and J shed 1 base, with 17 bases lying between them. Germline V CDR1 and CDR2: LNHDA, SQIVND (reference sequence). The CDR3 length is 15 residues. CDR3 sequence: CASPSGGAGTDTQYF. The CDR3 region has the DNA TGTGCCAGCCCTTCAGGGGGGGCTGGCACAGATACGCAGTATTTT.

Here the CDR3 reads CAIGRSGANVLTF. The CDR3 nucleotides are TGTGCCATCGGTAGGTCTGGGGCCAACGTCCTGACTTTC. The chain joins TRBV10-3 to TRBJ2-6; D gene unclear. From germline, CDR1 is ENHRY and CDR2 SYGVKD. Trimming removed 8 bases from V and 1 base from J, with 6 bases in between. CDR3 length: 13 amino acids.

The rearrangement uses TRBV28 and TRBJ2-5; D is perhaps TRBD2 (6 bases). Germline CDR1 MDHEN, CDR2 SYDVKM. The CDR3 has 12 amino acids. Trimming took off 6 bases at V and 7 bases at J, with 12 bases between the two ends. For the CDR3, the DNA is TGTGCCAGCAGCTGGGAGGTGGGGACCCAGTACTTC. It translates to CASSWEVGTQYF. Filled out from reference TRBV28 and TRBJ2-5, the complete variable domain reads DVKVTQSSRYLVKRTGEKVFLECVQDMDHENMFWYRQDPGLGLRLIYFSYDVKMKEKGDIPEGYSVSREKKERFSLILESASTNQTSMYLCASSWEVGTQYFGPGTRLLVL.

Worth noting for this clone: A junction end diverges from the germline sequence, so it may reflect a read error. The chain joins TRBV7-7 to TRBJ2-3, with 9 bases that match TRBD1. The CDR3 length is 15 residues. Germline CDR1 reads SSHAT; CDR2 reads FNYEAQ (reference sequence). CDR3 DNA: TGTGCTAGCAGCTCGGGACAGGGTTATTCAGATACGCAGTATTTT. Amino acid sequence: CASSSGQGYSDTQYF.

The rearrangement uses TRBV10-3 and TRBJ1-4; a weak D match, TRBD1 (5 bases). The germline V gene has CDR1 ENHRY and CDR2 SYGVKD. The V end was cut by 6 bases, the J end by 5 bases, with 10 bases between. The CDR3 covers 13 residues. Here the CDR3 DNA reads TGTGCCATCAGCCACGAGGGGAATGAAAAACTGTTTTTT. It yields the protein CAISHEGNEKLFF.

The chain has TRBV5-8 and TRBJ2-7; no firm D call. V gave up 0 bases and J gave up 7 bases, with 11 bases separating them. The CDR3 consists of 13 residues. From germline, CDR1 is SGHTS and CDR2 YDEGEE. CDR3 nucleotides: TGTGCCAGCAGCTTGGACACCTCCGGGGAGCAGTACTTC. This gives the protein CASSLDTSGEQYF.

A few counts support this clone. Germline is not matched at one junction end, which may reflect a read error. J is TRBJ2-4 and V is TRBV6-6, with D uncertain. CDR3 length: 14 amino acids. Germline V gene data show CDR1 as MNHNY and CDR2 as SVGAGI (reference sequence). The CDR3 nucleotides are TGTGCCATCAGTGAGTCGCAGGACCAAAACATTCAGTACTTC. Its translation: CAISESQDQNIQYF.

V and J are TRBV6-5 and TRBJ1-3; no clear D. Trimming shortened V by 5 bases and J by 4 bases, and 15 bases separated the two germline ends. Germline CDR1 and CDR2: MNHEY and SVGAGI. The CDR3 totals 15 residues. This chain's CDR3 is CASSPRISTGNTIYF. The DNA of the CDR3 is TGTGCCAGCAGTCCCCGCATCAGTACCGGAAACACCATATATTTT.

V usage is TRBV7-3 and J usage is TRBJ2-3; D possibly corresponds to TRBD1 (6 bases). This CDR3 contains 14 residues. From germline, CDR1 is SGHTA and CDR2 FQGTGA. Trimming took 2 bases from V and 4 from J, leaving 10 bases between them. The CDR3 spells CASSLWPGADTQYF. In DNA form, the CDR3 reads TGTGCCAGCAGCTTATGGCCAGGGGCAGATACGCAGTATTTT.